This T cell receptor beta chain was sequenced for a study of T cell repertoires in cytomegalovirus infection (dated by TCRdb to about 2019). Regarding the study in general: The HLA type of each donor mattered for the analysis, because public TCR beta signatures pointed to carriage of CMV infection along with the matching HLA type. Beyond this particular receptor, the publication reports: The ex vivo response was dominated by HLA-C-restricted CMV-specific TCR beta clonotypes, which also provided the single most frequent clonotype in two of eight donors. Cumulative frequency of public TCR beta family members discriminated carriers of CMV infection plus the relevant HLA type in this cohort and an independent roughly 350-donor cohort.

TCRdb records Illumina HiSeq 1500 as the sequencer. The raw public reads went through TCRdb reprocessing: fastp at Q25, MiXCR clone calling, in-frame beta chains kept. Each record represents a unique CDR3 protein, reported with the most common genes and DNA among its rows. The sample table holds approximately 130,000 distinct CDR3 sequences, of which roughly 25% were seen once. Roughly 35% of the sample is taken by the ten largest. From cysteine to phenylalanine, the CDR3 is 17 amino acids long. This entry keeps only the CDR3 DNA: 51 bases, framed from base 1. After removal of 10 bases from V and 1 base from J, the junction retains 10 bases not matched to a gene. CDR1 MNHEY and CDR2 SVGEGT are derived from the germline V gene. As to this clonotype: Its antigen has not been determined. No base quality values were provided; no much bigger clone lies one nucleotide off.

The sequenced sample was PBMCs, sequenced either directly or after in vitro stimulation (not recorded which). The TCR sequence derives from a human donor in good health (CMV status not recorded). Some clones in this sample may be carry-over from other donors' samples. Recombination linked TRBV6-2 or TRBV6-3 to TRBJ2-1, with 13 bases aligning to TRBD2. CDR3 reads: CATPSGTSGTSYNEQFF. The sequence in DNA is TGTGCCACCCCCTCGGGGACTAGCGGGACTTCCTACAATGAGCAGTTCTTC.